One sample yielded the 9 T cell receptor beta chains listed below, sequenced in a study of T cells expressing NK-cell markers. Reanalyzing the 5' RACE reads, TCRdb keeps one entry per CDR3 protein, without DNA. The table for this sample gives 550,000 to 600,000 distinct CDR3 sequences. Sequences were obtained from blood T cells: a sorted CD56 or NKG2C T cell subset, CD4+ or CD8+ T cells, or bulk PBMC T cells (not recorded which). Every receptor here comes from a man aged 18-30 years in good health.

The rearrangement uses TRBV21-1 and TRBJ2-5. TRBV21-1 is assigned pseudogene status. The CDR3 runs to 12 residues. The CDR3 here is CASRYGQETQYF.

The CDR3 sequence: CASIRGSGYNEQFF. The rearrangement joins TRBV12-3 or TRBV12-4 to TRBJ2-1; TCRdb lists TRBD1, though no DNA is available to test this call. There are 14 residues in the CDR3.

This chain uses TRBV5-1 with TRBJ2-3; the D call of TRBD1 rests on TCRdb alone, since no DNA is present to check it. Germline CDR1 and CDR2: SGHRS and YFSETQ. This CDR3 is 16 amino acids long. The CDR3 sequence is CASSLSGQPTTDTQYF. Combining the CDR3 with reference TRBV5-1 and TRBJ2-3 gives the whole variable domain KAGVTQTPRYLIKTRGQQVTLSCSPISGHRSVSWYQQTPGQGLQFLFEYFSETQRNKGNFPGRFSGRQFSNSRSEMNVSTLELGDSALYLCASSLSGQPTTDTQYFGPGTRLTVL.

The chain is built from TRBV5-1 and TRBJ1-1; TCRdb names TRBD1, which stays unverified in the absence of DNA. The V gene's germline CDR1 is SGHRS and CDR2 YFSETQ. The CDR3 length is 14 residues. The CDR3 sequence: CASSPGVGGATAFF.

The rearrangement uses TRBV4-3 and TRBJ1-1. This CDR3 is built from 15 residues. Germline V gene lookup returns CDR1 LGHNA and CDR2 YSLEER. CDR3 in amino acids: CASSQARIENTEAFF.

The chain has TRBV20-1 and TRBJ1-4; the D call from TCRdb, TRBD1, cannot be confirmed without DNA. The CDR3 runs 14 residues. Germline loops: CDR1 DFQATT, CDR2 SNEGSKA (reference sequence). This chain's CDR3 is CSARDGQRLEKLFF.

The gene calls are TRBV11-1 and TRBJ2-3; TCRdb outputs TRBD1, but without DNA this stays unchecked. Germline CDR1 SGHAT, CDR2 FQDESV (reference sequence). This CDR3 contains 18 residues. The CDR3 protein is CASSVQPGTGRWTDTQYF.

The V gene is TRBV20-1, the J gene TRBJ1-1; absent DNA, TCRdb's TRBD1 call cannot be checked. This CDR3 has 16 amino acids. Per germline, CDR1 DFQATT and CDR2 SNEGSKA (reference sequence). CDR3 protein: CSARGFGRTGTTEAFF.

This rearrangement joins TRBV4-2 to TRBJ1-2. The CDR3 has 13 residues. Looked up from germline, CDR1 is LGHNA and CDR2 is YNFKEQ. CDR3 in amino acids: CASRQHGMYGYTF.